This T cell receptor (beta chain) was identified in a study of T cells after yellow fever vaccination. Trimming cost V 3 bases and J 5 bases; bases outside gene matches: 9. From germline, CDR1 is DFQATT and CDR2 SNEGSKA (reference sequence). This CDR3 is 15 amino acids long. Via MiXCR, TCRdb re-called the 5' RACE reads, giving one row per CDR3 protein. The sample holds 200,000 to 250,000 distinct CDR3 sequences, 3% to 3.5% seen once. The chain carries TRBV20-1 and TRBJ2-1; 8 bases map to TRBD2. The sequencing used CD4+ T cells sorted from PBMCs, collected 10 days after the yellow fever booster vaccination. The receptor comes from a man aged 18 to 29 who received the YFV17D yellow fever vaccine. CDR3 in amino acids: CSASGGAGQDNEQFF. The CDR3 nucleotides are TGCAGTGCTAGCGGGGGGGCCGGTCAGGACAATGAGCAGTTCTTC.